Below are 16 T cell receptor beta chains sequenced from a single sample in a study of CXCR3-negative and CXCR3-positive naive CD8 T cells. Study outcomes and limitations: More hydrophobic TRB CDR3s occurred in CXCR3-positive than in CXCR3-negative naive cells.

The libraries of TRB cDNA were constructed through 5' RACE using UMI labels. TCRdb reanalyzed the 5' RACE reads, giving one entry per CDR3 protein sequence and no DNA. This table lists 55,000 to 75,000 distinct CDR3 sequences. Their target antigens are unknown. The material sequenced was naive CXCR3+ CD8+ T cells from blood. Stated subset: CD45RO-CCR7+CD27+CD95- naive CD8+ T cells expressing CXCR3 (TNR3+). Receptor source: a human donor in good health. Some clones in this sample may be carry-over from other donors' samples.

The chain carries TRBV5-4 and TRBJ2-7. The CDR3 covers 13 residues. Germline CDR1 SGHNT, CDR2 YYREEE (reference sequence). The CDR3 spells CASSLERSYEQYF.

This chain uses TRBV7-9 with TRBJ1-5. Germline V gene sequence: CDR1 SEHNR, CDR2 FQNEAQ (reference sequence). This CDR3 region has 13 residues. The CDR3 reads CASSLGAGQPQHF.

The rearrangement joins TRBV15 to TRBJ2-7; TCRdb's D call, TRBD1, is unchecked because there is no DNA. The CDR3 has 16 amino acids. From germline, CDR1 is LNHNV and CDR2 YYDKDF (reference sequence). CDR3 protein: CATSRDRAGGHNERYF.

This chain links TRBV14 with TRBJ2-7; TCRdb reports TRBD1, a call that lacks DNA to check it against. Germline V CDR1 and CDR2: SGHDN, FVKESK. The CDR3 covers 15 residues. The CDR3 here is CASSPWGQVTYEQYF.

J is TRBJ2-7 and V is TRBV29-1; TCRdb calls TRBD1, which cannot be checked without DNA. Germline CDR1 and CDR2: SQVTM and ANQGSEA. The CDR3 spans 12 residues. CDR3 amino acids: CSGTTDRYEQYF.

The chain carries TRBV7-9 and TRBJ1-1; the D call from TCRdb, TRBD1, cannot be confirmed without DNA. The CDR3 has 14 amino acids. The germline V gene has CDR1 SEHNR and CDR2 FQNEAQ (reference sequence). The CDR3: CASSQPGPGAEAFF.

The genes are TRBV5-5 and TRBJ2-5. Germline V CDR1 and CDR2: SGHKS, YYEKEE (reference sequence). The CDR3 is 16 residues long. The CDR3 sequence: CASSWWTAGGQETQYF.

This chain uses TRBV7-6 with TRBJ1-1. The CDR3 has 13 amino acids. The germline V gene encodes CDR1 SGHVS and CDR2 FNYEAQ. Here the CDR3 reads CASRPLENTEAFF.

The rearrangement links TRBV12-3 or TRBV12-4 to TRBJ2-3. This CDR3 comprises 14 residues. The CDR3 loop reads CASSLGGTTDTQYF.

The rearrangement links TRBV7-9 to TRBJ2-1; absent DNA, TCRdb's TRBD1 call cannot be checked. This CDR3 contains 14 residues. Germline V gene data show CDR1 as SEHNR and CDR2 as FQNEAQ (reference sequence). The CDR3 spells CASGYKGRLNEQFF. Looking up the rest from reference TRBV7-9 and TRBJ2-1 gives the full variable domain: DTGVSQNPRHKITKRGQNVTFRCDPISEHNRLYWYRQTLGQGPEFLTYFQNEAQLEKSRLLSDRFSAERPKGSFSTLEIQRTEQGDSAMYLCASGYKGRLNEQFFGPGTRLTVL.

The CDR3 region is CASRGTGVATGELFF. The J gene is TRBJ2-2, the V gene TRBV12-3 or TRBV12-4; the TCRdb call, TRBD1, lacks DNA for checking. The CDR3 consists of 15 residues.

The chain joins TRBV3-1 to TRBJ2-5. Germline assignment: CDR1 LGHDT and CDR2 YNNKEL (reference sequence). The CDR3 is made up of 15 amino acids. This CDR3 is CASSQDWGSQETQYF.

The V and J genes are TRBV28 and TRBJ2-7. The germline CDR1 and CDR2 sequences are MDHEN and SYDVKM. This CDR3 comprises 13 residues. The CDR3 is CASSLTDFYEQYF.

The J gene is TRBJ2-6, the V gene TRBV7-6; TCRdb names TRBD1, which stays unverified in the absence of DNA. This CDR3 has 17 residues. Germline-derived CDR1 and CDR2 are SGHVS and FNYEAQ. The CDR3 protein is CASSLGQGSSGANVLTF.

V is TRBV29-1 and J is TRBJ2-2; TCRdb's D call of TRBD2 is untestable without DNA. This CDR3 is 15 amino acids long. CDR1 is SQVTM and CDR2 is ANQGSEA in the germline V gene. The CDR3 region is CSVTGTSGFTGELFF.

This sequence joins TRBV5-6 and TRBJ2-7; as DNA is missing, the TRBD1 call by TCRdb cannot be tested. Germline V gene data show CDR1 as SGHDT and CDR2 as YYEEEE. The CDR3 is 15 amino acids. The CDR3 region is CASSVGQGFPYEQYF.